This TCR beta chain was documented in a study of blood T cell repertoires in COVID-19. About the study: Italy, Spain and the United States were the sources of the convalescent and acute COVID-19 samples.

Measured with immunoSEQ multiplex PCR; TCRdb has only the in-frame clones, and not every one. The data show about 180,000 clones, with around 86% seen just once and over 7% held by the top ten. V was clipped by 5 bases and J by 5 bases, with 15 bases between them. The CDR3 spans 14 residues. The V gene's germline CDR1 is SGHAT and CDR2 FQNNGV. Each participant's cohort was designated according to participant-reported clinical history. The sequence was obtained from a woman in her 30s who had recovered from COVID-19. Sequenced input: PBMCs or T cells enriched from blood (not recorded which). The chain is built from TRBV11-2 and TRBJ1-2, with D maybe TRBD1 (6 bases). This chain's CDR3 is CASSEPPGEYGYTF. In nucleotides, the CDR3 is TGTGCCAGCAGCGAGCCCCCAGGGGAGTATGGCTACACCTTC.